Listed below are T cell receptor beta chains from one sample, sequenced in a study of cytomegalovirus exposure and HLA in healthy donors. The assay was immunoSEQ multiplex PCR, and TCRdb's table has in-frame clones only and misses some. This sample's table reports roughly 34,000 clones. Sequencing input: PBMCs. All receptors come from a man aged 35-49 years in good health and CMV-seronegative. The CDR3 runs from the conserved cysteine through the conserved F or W. D genes are given only for firm matches.

D	J	V	CDR3	DNA
TRBD1	TRBJ2-7	TRBV7-3	CASSTQQGSEQYF	TGTGCCAGCAGCACGCAACAGGGGAGCGAGCAGTACTTC
NA	TRBJ1-1	TRBV13	CASSLVFHLSEDTEAFF	TGTGCCAGCAGCTTAGTATTTCACCTCTCTGAGGACACTGAAGCTTTCTTT
TRBD1	TRBJ1-3	TRBV7-2	CASSFTGANSGNTIYF	TGTGCCAGCAGCTTCACAGGGGCTAACTCTGGAAACACCATATATTTT
NA	TRBJ2-7	TRBV5-4	CASSSSAYEQYF	TGTGCCAGCAGCTCGAGCGCCTACGAGCAGTACTTC
TRBD2	TRBJ2-7	TRBV10-2	CASSEAASGEYEQYF	TGCGCCAGCAGTGAGGCGGCTAGCGGGGAATACGAGCAGTACTTC
TRBD1	TRBJ1-4	TRBV23-1	CASKTGNEKLFF	TGCGCCAGCAAGACAGGGAATGAAAAACTGTTTTTT
NA	TRBJ1-6	TRBV28	CASSPLLERGYPPLHF	TGTGCCAGCAGTCCATTATTGGAAAGGGGTTATCCACCCCTCCACTTT
NA	TRBJ1-4	TRBV9	CASSVTGTSEKLFF	TGTGCCAGCAGCGTTACAGGGACCAGCGAAAAACTGTTTTTT
TRBD1	TRBJ1-3	TRBV30	CAWSVQGNTIYF	TGTGCCTGGAGTGTACAGGGGAACACCATATATTTT
NA	TRBJ2-2	TRBV5-4	CASSSRTAQTNTGELFF	TGTGCCAGCAGCTCCCGGACAGCTCAAACGAACACCGGGGAGCTGTTTTTT
TRBD2	TRBJ2-7	TRBV5-6	CASSLLSGSYEQYF	TGTGCCAGCAGCTTGTTGAGCGGGAGCTACGAGCAGTACTTC
NA	TRBJ2-7	TRBV6-5	CASASGTLSYEQYF	TGTGCCAGTGCTAGTGGGACACTCTCCTACGAGCAGTACTTC
TRBD1	TRBJ2-7	TRBV6-5	CASTRRGQTYEQYF	TGTGCCAGCACCCGCCGGGGACAGACCTACGAGCAGTACTTC
NA	TRBJ2-2	TRBV18	CASSPGLDPGELFF	TGTGCCAGCTCACCGGGACTGGATCCGGGGGAGCTGTTTTTT
NA	TRBJ2-5	TRBV5-1	CASSLAPSGGGETQYF	TGCGCCAGCAGCTTGGCGCCTAGCGGAGGGGGAGAGACCCAGTACTTC
NA	TRBJ2-2	TRBV18	CASAPPAGTLPGELFF	TGTGCCAGCGCACCACCGGCAGGGACACTTCCCGGGGAGCTGTTTTTT
NA	TRBJ1-3	TRBV5-1	CASSPTGSPSGNTIYF	TGCGCCAGCAGCCCTACCGGGTCTCCGTCGGGAAACACCATATATTTT
TRBD1	TRBJ1-2	TRBV13	CASSSDSRTGGRYGYTF	TGTGCCAGCAGCTCAGATTCCCGGACAGGGGGAAGGTATGGCTACACCTTC
TRBD2	TRBJ2-1	TRBV7-3	CASSLGGSSDNEQFF	TGTGCCAGCAGCTTGGGCGGGAGCTCCGACAATGAGCAGTTCTTC
NA	TRBJ2-2	TRBV28	CASSLTRYTGELFF	TGTGCCAGCAGTTTAACCAGGTACACCGGGGAGCTGTTTTTT
NA	TRBJ1-2	TRBV19	CASSNIRAGAGYGYTF	TGTGCCAGTAGTAATATACGGGCTGGGGCAGGGTATGGCTACACCTTC
NA	TRBJ2-3	TRBV4-3	CASSQEQATPYTDTQYF	TGCGCCAGCAGCCAAGAACAGGCAACTCCTTACACAGATACGCAGTATTTT
NA	TRBJ2-7	TRBV6-5	CASSYSVQGGYEQYF	TGTGCCAGCAGTTACTCGGTCCAGGGCGGCTACGAGCAGTACTTC
NA	TRBJ1-3	TRBV4-2	CASSQQVDSGNTIYF	TGTGCCAGCAGCCAGCAGGTGGACTCTGGAAACACCATATATTTT
NA	TRBJ2-7	TRBV11-2	CASSSLSGEQYF	TGTGCCAGCAGCTCCCTGAGCGGCGAGCAGTACTTC
NA	TRBJ1-5	TRBV30	CAWSGGEDQPQHF	TGTGCCTGGAGTGGCGGAGAGGATCAGCCCCAGCATTTT
NA	TRBJ1-1	TRBV4-2	CASSQEVGYTEAFF	TGTGCCAGCAGCCAAGAAGTCGGGTACACTGAAGCTTTCTTT
NA	TRBJ2-1	TRBV5-6	CASSLAGSEQFF	TGTGCCAGCAGCTTGGCTGGGAGTGAGCAGTTCTTC
TRBD2	TRBJ2-2	TRBV7-9	CASSTQRLAVYTGELFF	TGTGCCAGCAGCACTCAGCGCCTAGCGGTCTACACCGGGGAGCTGTTTTTT
NA	TRBJ1-1	TRBV29-1	CSVSPTDLNTEAFF	TGCAGCGTTAGCCCGACAGACCTGAACACTGAAGCTTTCTTT
NA	TRBJ2-7	TRBV5-4	CASSSPADEEQYF	TGTGCCAGCAGCTCACCCGCGGATGAGGAGCAGTACTTC
TRBD2	TRBJ2-1	TRBV5-6	CASSLLGTSGRAEQFF	TGTGCCAGCAGCTTGCTTGGGACTAGCGGGAGGGCTGAACAGTTCTTC
TRBD1	TRBJ2-7	TRBV4-1	CASSLGQGAYEQYF	TGCGCCAGCAGCCTCGGACAGGGGGCTTACGAGCAGTACTTC
TRBD1	TRBJ2-7	TRBV10-3	CAISAGTGGNEQYF	TGTGCCATCAGTGCCGGGACAGGGGGCAACGAGCAGTACTTC
NA	TRBJ1-2	TRBV5-6	CASSLVGQAYGYTF	TGTGCCAGCAGCTTGGTCGGTCAGGCCTATGGCTACACCTTC
NA	TRBJ1-2	TRBV9	CASSVGENYGYTF	TGTGCCAGCAGCGTAGGAGAAAACTATGGCTACACCTTC
NA	TRBJ2-1	TRBV4-3	CASSQDNYNNEQFF	TGCGCCAGCAGCCAAGATAACTACAACAATGAGCAGTTCTTC
TRBD1	TRBJ2-7	TRBV5-6	CASSLTGAIYEQYF	TGTGCCAGCAGCTTGACAGGGGCGATCTACGAGCAGTACTTC
TRBD1	TRBJ2-5	TRBV30	CAWTGTGVGGETQYF	TGTGCCTGGACCGGGACAGGGGTTGGTGGAGAGACCCAGTACTTC
NA	TRBJ2-2	TRBV25-1	CASSDGGAGTGELFF	TGTGCCAGCAGTGACGGAGGGGCGGGAACCGGGGAGCTGTTTTTT
TRBD2	TRBJ2-5	TRBV5-4	CASSPGVASGAQETQYF	TGTGCCAGCAGCCCCGGGGTCGCTAGCGGGGCTCAAGAGACCCAGTACTTC
TRBD1	TRBJ1-3	TRBV29-1	CSFSGQNSGNTIYF	TGCAGCTTCTCGGGACAGAACTCTGGAAACACCATATATTTT